This record covers a single T cell receptor beta chain. Carried by the TCR beta cDNA libraries were unique molecular identifiers. TCRdb analysed the PCR reads with MiXCR anew, one entry per CDR3 protein. The sample has approximately 440,000 distinct CDR3 sequences, under 55% seen once. The data belong to a study of post-analysis software for immune sequencing data. Sequenced: blood. This TCR derives from a girl aged 5-17 years with multiple sclerosis.

CDR3 amino acids: CAVGWTSGVYSNTGELFF. The CDR3 region has the DNA TGTGCCGTGGGTTGGACTAGCGGGGTCTACTCGAACACCGGGGAGCTGTTTTTT. The V gene is TRBV10-3, the J gene TRBJ2-2, with 12 bases matching TRBD2. Germline V gene sequence: CDR1 ENHRY, CDR2 SYGVKD. This CDR3 has 18 residues. V was clipped by 11 bases and J by 0 bases; unmatched bases: 13.